The rows below give T cell receptor beta chains drawn from one sample of a study of blood T cell repertoires in COVID-19. This table comes from immunoSEQ multiplex PCR, and its TCRdb copy is limited to in-frame clones, with some not included. The top ten hold approximately 7% of the sample, which has tens of thousands of clones, approximately 90% seen once. The source material was peripheral blood. These receptors were taken from a woman in her sixties with active or convalescent COVID-19. The CDR3 runs from the conserved cysteine through the conserved F or W. A D gene is named only where the DNA matches it firmly. The size of a clone is reported for some rows only, either as once, few or many, or as a class for expanded clones.

J gene: TRBJ1-3; clone size: .; V gene: TRBV10-3; D gene: .; CDR3 protein: CAISESRTAVDTIYF; CDR3 DNA: TGTGCCATCAGTGAGTCGCGGACAGCCGTGGACACCATATATTTT
J gene: TRBJ1-1; clone size: .; V gene: TRBV6-5; D gene: .; CDR3 protein: CASSRPPVTEAFF; CDR3 DNA: TGTGCCAGCTCCAGGCCCCCGGTCACTGAAGCTTTCTTT
J gene: TRBJ1-2; clone size: .; V gene: TRBV19; D gene: TRBD1; CDR3 protein: CASREQGSNYGYTF; CDR3 DNA: TGTGCCAGTAGAGAACAGGGGTCTAACTATGGCTACACCTTC
J gene: TRBJ2-5; clone size: .; V gene: TRBV24-1; D gene: .; CDR3 protein: CATAGLSQETQYF; CDR3 DNA: TGTGCCACGGCAGGTCTCAGCCAAGAGACCCAGTACTTC
J gene: TRBJ1-2; clone size: once; V gene: TRBV2; D gene: .; CDR3 protein: CASSEGIGFNYGYTF; CDR3 DNA: TGTGCCAGCAGTGAAGGTATCGGTTTTAACTATGGCTACACCTTC
J gene: TRBJ1-4; clone size: .; V gene: TRBV6-9; D gene: .; CDR3 protein: CASQVCQALNEKLFF; CDR3 DNA: TGTGCCAGCCAAGTTTGCCAGGCGTTAAATGAAAAACTGTTTTTT
J gene: TRBJ2-7; clone size: .; V gene: TRBV4-3; D gene: TRBD2; CDR3 protein: CASSQTTSDPSYEQYF; CDR3 DNA: TGCGCCAGCAGCCAGACAACTAGCGATCCTTCCTACGAGCAGTACTTC
J gene: TRBJ2-5; clone size: .; V gene: TRBV5-1; D gene: TRBD1; CDR3 protein: CASSSSGQVQETQYF; CDR3 DNA: TGCGCCAGCAGCTCGTCAGGACAGGTCCAAGAGACCCAGTACTTC
J gene: TRBJ1-5; clone size: once; V gene: TRBV28; D gene: .; CDR3 protein: CASRVEDQPQHF; CDR3 DNA: TGTGCCAGCAGAGTGGAGGATCAGCCCCAGCATTTT
J gene: TRBJ1-3; clone size: .; V gene: TRBV7-9; D gene: TRBD1; CDR3 protein: CASSRDSSGNTIYF; CDR3 DNA: TGTGCCAGCAGCCGGGACAGCTCTGGAAACACCATATATTTT
J gene: TRBJ1-1; clone size: once; V gene: TRBV3-1/TRBV3-2; D gene: .; CDR3 protein: CASSLEGLGVYAFF; CDR3 DNA: TGTGCCAGCAGCTTGGAGGGACTGGGGGTATATGCTTTCTTT
J gene: TRBJ1-2; clone size: .; V gene: TRBV29-1; D gene: .; CDR3 protein: CSVLDRPNYGYTF; CDR3 DNA: TGCAGCGTCCTAGACAGGCCTAACTATGGCTACACCTTC
J gene: TRBJ1-2; clone size: .; V gene: TRBV3-1/TRBV3-2; D gene: .; CDR3 protein: CASSQVMQGFGYTF; CDR3 DNA: TGTGCCAGCAGCCAAGTTATGCAGGGCTTTGGCTACACCTTC
J gene: TRBJ2-3; clone size: .; V gene: TRBV28; D gene: .; CDR3 protein: CASSFWGDSSTDTQYF; CDR3 DNA: TGTGCCAGCAGTTTTTGGGGGGACTCTAGCACAGATACGCAGTATTTT
J gene: TRBJ2-2; clone size: .; V gene: TRBV10-2; D gene: TRBD1; CDR3 protein: CAITDRVEAGELFF; CDR3 DNA: TGCGCCATCACCGACAGGGTGGAGGCCGGGGAGCTGTTTTTT
J gene: TRBJ2-7; clone size: once; V gene: TRBV30; D gene: .; CDR3 protein: CAWSVGGGAHEQYF; CDR3 DNA: TGTGCCTGGAGTGTAGGCGGAGGGGCCCACGAGCAGTACTTC
J gene: TRBJ2-5; clone size: .; V gene: TRBV7-2; D gene: TRBD2; CDR3 protein: CASSSGLAFETQYF; CDR3 DNA: TGTGCCAGCAGCTCAGGACTAGCGTTTGAGACCCAGTACTTC
J gene: TRBJ2-2; clone size: .; V gene: TRBV2; D gene: TRBD1; CDR3 protein: CASTPTGVITGELFF; CDR3 DNA: TGTGCCAGCACCCCCACAGGGGTGATAACCGGGGAGCTGTTTTTT
J gene: TRBJ1-5; clone size: .; V gene: TRBV19; D gene: .; CDR3 protein: CASSPQGFWGNQPQHF; CDR3 DNA: TGTGCCAGTAGTCCCCAGGGTTTTTGGGGCAATCAGCCCCAGCATTTT
J gene: TRBJ2-2; clone size: .; V gene: TRBV19; D gene: TRBD2; CDR3 protein: CASRPSGSVNTGELFF; CDR3 DNA: TGTGCCAGTAGACCCAGCGGGAGTGTAAACACCGGGGAGCTGTTTTTT
J gene: TRBJ1-1; clone size: .; V gene: TRBV5-1; D gene: TRBD1; CDR3 protein: CASSPQQGLNTEAFF; CDR3 DNA: TGCGCCAGCAGCCCTCAACAGGGGTTAAACACTGAAGCTTTCTTT
J gene: TRBJ1-4; clone size: .; V gene: TRBV19; D gene: TRBD1; CDR3 protein: CASSTSRDRGGEKLFF; CDR3 DNA: TGTGCCAGTAGTACGTCCCGGGACAGGGGAGGAGAAAAACTGTTTTTT
J gene: TRBJ1-4; clone size: .; V gene: TRBV5-1; D gene: .; CDR3 protein: CASSLDGRSNEKLFF; CDR3 DNA: TGCGCCAGCAGCTTGGACGGGAGGTCTAATGAAAAACTGTTTTTT
J gene: TRBJ1-1; clone size: once; V gene: TRBV2; D gene: TRBD1; CDR3 protein: CASSTGEFTEAFF; CDR3 DNA: TGTGCCAGCAGTACAGGGGAGTTCACTGAAGCTTTCTTT
J gene: TRBJ1-1; clone size: few; V gene: TRBV7-7; D gene: TRBD1; CDR3 protein: CASSLQQGAEAFF; CDR3 DNA: TGTGCCAGCAGCTTACAACAGGGGGCTGAAGCTTTCTTT
J gene: TRBJ2-3; clone size: .; V gene: TRBV30; D gene: .; CDR3 protein: CAWSVQTTGEYTQYF; CDR3 DNA: TGTGCCTGGAGTGTCCAGACGACGGGGGAGTATACGCAGTATTTT
J gene: TRBJ1-6; clone size: .; V gene: TRBV3-1/TRBV3-2; D gene: TRBD1; CDR3 protein: CASSQDRGKAPLHF; CDR3 DNA: TGTGCCAGCAGCCAGGACAGGGGGAAGGCACCCCTCCACTTT
J gene: TRBJ1-6; clone size: .; V gene: TRBV5-4; D gene: TRBD1; CDR3 protein: CASSSPGQGYSPLHF; CDR3 DNA: TGTGCCAGCAGTTCGCCGGGACAGGGATACTCACCCCTCCACTTT
J gene: TRBJ2-1; clone size: .; V gene: TRBV24-1; D gene: .; CDR3 protein: CATSDLSRGWRQFF; CDR3 DNA: TGTGCCACCAGTGATTTGTCTCGGGGGTGGCGGCAGTTCTTC
J gene: TRBJ2-5; clone size: .; V gene: TRBV11-2; D gene: TRBD2; CDR3 protein: CASSLDLRASGVRETQYF; CDR3 DNA: TGTGCCAGCAGCTTAGATCTTCGGGCTAGCGGGGTACGAGAGACCCAGTACTTC
J gene: TRBJ1-2; clone size: .; V gene: TRBV5-5; D gene: TRBD1; CDR3 protein: CASSLRTGDWPGYTF; CDR3 DNA: TGTGCCAGCAGCTTGCGCACAGGGGATTGGCCTGGCTACACCTTC
J gene: TRBJ1-1; clone size: few; V gene: TRBV20-1; D gene: .; CDR3 protein: CSAGAGVAFF; CDR3 DNA: TGCAGTGCTGGCGCAGGGGTAGCTTTCTTT
J gene: TRBJ1-2; clone size: .; V gene: TRBV28; D gene: .; CDR3 protein: CASSYVHPDYGYTF; CDR3 DNA: TGTGCCAGCAGTTATGTCCATCCAGACTATGGCTACACCTTC
J gene: TRBJ1-1; clone size: .; V gene: TRBV6-4; D gene: .; CDR3 protein: CASKEEDSMNTEAFF; CDR3 DNA: TGTGCCAGCAAAGAGGAGGACAGCATGAACACTGAAGCTTTCTTT
J gene: TRBJ2-6; clone size: .; V gene: TRBV5-4; D gene: TRBD1; CDR3 protein: CASSSPGTGSSGANVLTF; CDR3 DNA: TGTGCCAGCAGCTCGCCCGGGACAGGGAGTTCTGGGGCCAACGTCCTGACTTTC
J gene: TRBJ2-6; clone size: .; V gene: TRBV5-4; D gene: .; CDR3 protein: CASSLASSGANVLTF; CDR3 DNA: TGTGCCAGCAGCTTGGCGAGCTCTGGGGCCAACGTCCTGACTTTC
J gene: TRBJ1-1; clone size: .; V gene: TRBV30; D gene: TRBD1; CDR3 protein: CARSQGVGEAFF; CDR3 DNA: TGTGCCAGATCCCAGGGGGTCGGTGAAGCTTTCTTT
J gene: TRBJ2-1; clone size: .; V gene: TRBV7-2; D gene: .; CDR3 protein: CASSLVSGSSYNEQFF; CDR3 DNA: TGTGCCAGCAGCTTAGTGTCAGGAAGCTCCTACAATGAGCAGTTCTTC
J gene: TRBJ1-1; clone size: .; V gene: TRBV9; D gene: .; CDR3 protein: CASSVDPGLREAFF; CDR3 DNA: TGTGCCAGCAGCGTAGACCCAGGGTTGAGGGAAGCTTTCTTT
J gene: TRBJ1-5; clone size: .; V gene: TRBV6-6; D gene: TRBD1; CDR3 protein: CASRPPTGNQPQHF; CDR3 DNA: TGTGCCAGCAGGCCCCCGACAGGGAATCAGCCCCAGCATTTT
J gene: TRBJ2-1; clone size: few; V gene: TRBV7-2; D gene: .; CDR3 protein: CASSLVSSAAYNEQFF; CDR3 DNA: TGTGCCAGCAGCTTAGTTTCCTCCGCGGCCTACAATGAGCAGTTCTTC
J gene: TRBJ1-6; clone size: .; V gene: TRBV4-2; D gene: .; CDR3 protein: CASSQDSGYNSPLHF; CDR3 DNA: TGTGCCAGCAGCCAAGATAGCGGGTATAATTCACCCCTCCACTTT
J gene: TRBJ2-3; clone size: .; V gene: TRBV3-1/TRBV3-2; D gene: TRBD2; CDR3 protein: CASSQVLSGGVDTQYF; CDR3 DNA: TGTGCCAGCAGCCAAGTTCTTAGCGGGGGGGTAGATACGCAGTATTTT
J gene: TRBJ2-3; clone size: .; V gene: TRBV16; D gene: .; CDR3 protein: CASSDNNRDTQYF; CDR3 DNA: TGTGCCAGCAGCGACAATAACCGAGATACGCAGTATTTT
J gene: TRBJ2-7; clone size: .; V gene: TRBV4-3; D gene: .; CDR3 protein: CASSQANPGEQYF; CDR3 DNA: TGCGCCAGCAGCCAAGCTAACCCGGGGGAGCAGTACTTC
J gene: TRBJ2-3; clone size: .; V gene: TRBV20-1; D gene: TRBD2; CDR3 protein: CSASGASGSWDTQYF; CDR3 DNA: TGCAGTGCTAGTGGGGCTAGCGGGAGTTGGGATACGCAGTATTTT
J gene: TRBJ1-3; clone size: .; V gene: TRBV30; D gene: .; CDR3 protein: CAWTRGSDTIYF; CDR3 DNA: TGTGCCTGGACACGGGGGAGCGACACCATATATTTT
J gene: TRBJ1-1; clone size: .; V gene: TRBV19; D gene: .; CDR3 protein: CASTPSGWITEAFF; CDR3 DNA: TGTGCCAGTACCCCCTCAGGGTGGATCACTGAAGCTTTCTTT
J gene: TRBJ1-2; clone size: medium-sized; V gene: TRBV11-2; D gene: .; CDR3 protein: CASSPQGNYGYTF; CDR3 DNA: TGTGCCAGCAGCCCTCAGGGGAACTATGGCTACACCTTC
J gene: TRBJ2-7; clone size: .; V gene: TRBV6-5; D gene: .; CDR3 protein: CASSPTDSSTYEQYF; CDR3 DNA: TGTGCCAGCAGCCCCACCGACAGCAGCACCTACGAGCAGTACTTC
J gene: TRBJ1-1; clone size: few; V gene: TRBV9; D gene: .; CDR3 protein: CASSVAGINTEAFF; CDR3 DNA: TGTGCCAGCAGCGTAGCAGGGATCAACACTGAAGCTTTCTTT
J gene: TRBJ2-1; clone size: .; V gene: TRBV5-3; D gene: .; CDR3 protein: CARSLNSGSYNEQFF; CDR3 DNA: TGTGCCAGAAGCTTGAATAGCGGATCCTACAATGAGCAGTTCTTC
J gene: TRBJ1-6; clone size: .; V gene: TRBV28; D gene: TRBD1; CDR3 protein: CASSSTGQLSSYNSPLHF; CDR3 DNA: TGTGCCAGCAGTTCTACGGGACAGCTTAGCTCCTATAATTCACCCCTCCACTTT
J gene: TRBJ1-1; clone size: .; V gene: TRBV5-4; D gene: .; CDR3 protein: CASILGAEAFF; CDR3 DNA: TGTGCCAGCATCCTCGGGGCTGAAGCTTTCTTT